The present T cell receptor (beta chain) was sequenced within a study of T-cell memory formation after mild COVID-19. The junction had 22 bases not matched to a gene; V was cut back by 4 bases and J by 7 bases. Germline lookup yields CDR1 LGHNA and CDR2 YSLEER. This CDR3 contains 19 residues. This clonotype occurred a few times. TCRdb recomputed calls from the 5' RACE reads with MiXCR, one row per CDR3 protein. The table records around 340,000 distinct CDR3 sequences, approximately 15% of them present only once. The chain links TRBV4-3 to TRBJ2-7; 10 bases are a match to TRBD1. Input material: PBMCs or a T cell subset sorted from them (not recorded which). This receptor was taken from a man between 18 and 35 years old who had mild COVID-19 (a few samples of this study predate the infection). Cell type and time point are not known. The CDR3 loop is CASSRLNGTGDPFTGEQYF. In DNA, the CDR3 is TGCGCCAGCAGCCGCCTTAACGGGACAGGGGACCCCTTCACGGGGGAGCAGTACTTC.